This T cell receptor (beta chain) was captured by sequencing in a study of T-cell memory formation after mild COVID-19. Using its own MiXCR run on the 5' RACE reads, TCRdb lists one record per CDR3 protein. The data show about 290,000 distinct CDR3 sequences, under 20% seen once. This clonotype was picked up a small number of times. The clonotype comes from a man younger than 35 who had mild COVID-19 (a few samples of this study predate the infection). Cell type and time point are not known. The specimen sequenced was PBMCs or a T cell subset sorted from them (not recorded which).

The CDR3 DNA sequence: TGTGCCAGCAGCTTAGAGCGCCTAGAAAAACTGTTTTTT. Protein sequence: CASSLERLEKLFF. V is TRBV7-2 and J is TRBJ1-4, with D uncertain. Per the germline V gene, CDR1 is SGHTA and CDR2 is FQGNSA. The CDR3 is 13 residues long. Trimming took 1 base from V and 8 from J, leaving 8 bases between them.